The clone carrying this TCR beta chain occurred a few times. Here immunoSEQ multiplex PCR was the method, and the copy in TCRdb shows in-frame clones only, minus some. Of 150,000 or so clones listed, roughly two thirds are singletons. The data were taken from a study of blood T cell repertoires in COVID-19. Study in general: Specimens from acute and convalescent COVID-19 originated in the United States, Italy and Spain. Sample material is recorded as cDNA or gDNA derived from T cells, B-cell-depleted T cells, or PBMCs.

This sequence originates from a woman in her 70s with acute or convalescent COVID-19. The sequenced material came from peripheral blood.

CDR3 coding DNA: TGTGCCATCAGTGACGGGCAGGGCTATGGCTACACCTTC. It codes for CAISDGQGYGYTF. The V gene is TRBV10-3, the J gene TRBJ1-2; a weak D match, TRBD1 (5 bases). Trimming removed 3 bases at V and 4 bases at J, with 9 bases between. This CDR3 has 13 residues. Germline loops: CDR1 ENHRY, CDR2 SYGVKD.